The TCR beta chain described here comes from a study of T-cell reconstitution after alpha-beta-depleted transplantation in children. The CDR3 length is 15 residues. V gave up 3 bases and J gave up 1 base, with 13 bases separating them. Germline CDR1 and CDR2: MDHEN and SYDVKM. As it was prepared, the TCRbeta library received unique molecular identifiers. From the PCR reads, TCRdb called clonotypes with MiXCR, one entry per CDR3 protein. This sample has about 240,000 distinct CDR3 sequences, with about 12% found just once. This clonotype was observed at least ten times. Material: PBMCs from the stem cell graft donor, obtained from the stem cell graft. This receptor was taken from a human donor who donated a stem cell graft to a child with acute lymphoblastic leukemia. The chain employs TRBV28 and TRBJ2-7; TRBD1 might be the D (8 bases). This CDR3 is CASSLYRGGSYEQYF. In DNA form, the CDR3 reads TGTGCCAGCAGTTTGTACAGGGGGGGGTCCTACGAGCAGTACTTC.